This entry lists 28 T cell receptor beta chains sequenced from one sample in a study of response to subunit inactivated influenza vaccine. TCRdb reprocessed the RT-PCR reads via MiXCR and lists one record per CDR3 protein. This repertoire shows about 570,000 distinct CDR3 sequences, 11% found once; its top ten account for 11%. Another study also made use of these data, one on T cells expressing NK-cell markers. That investigation notes: The authors generated TCR beta cDNA through 5'RACE template switching with UMIs.

The input for sequencing was PBMCs from blood, taken on the day of vaccination. The receptors shown here come from a man aged 50 to 59 who received an inactivated influenza vaccine.

In its sample, this clonotype was seen a few times. The rearrangement links TRBV7-8 to TRBJ1-1; 10 bases are a match to TRBD1. CDR1 and CDR2 from the germline V gene are SGHVS and FQNEAQ. Losses at the gene ends were 4 bases for V and 2 bases for J; bases not matched to a gene: 7. The CDR3 is 16 amino acids. The CDR3 nucleotides read TGTGCCAGCAGCTCCCGGGACAGGGGAAGTAACACTGAAGCTTTCTTT. It yields the protein CASSSRDRGSNTEAFF.

In DNA, the CDR3 is TGTGCCACCAGCAGGCAAGCGAGAGGGAATGAGCAGTTCTTC. This sequence encodes CATSRQARGNEQFF. The chain couples TRBV15 to TRBJ2-1, with a tentative D call TRBD2 (5 bases). Deletions cut 3 bases from V and 7 bases from J, with 13 bases between. Looked up from germline, CDR1 is LNHNV and CDR2 is YYDKDF (reference sequence). This CDR3 has 14 residues.

The chain employs TRBV7-2 and TRBJ2-7, with 9 nucleotides matching TRBD2. Germline lookup yields CDR1 SGHTA and CDR2 FQGNSA. V dropped 2 bases and J dropped 6; count of bases not matched to a gene: 8. This CDR3 comprises 15 residues. CDR3 coding DNA: TGTGCCAGCAGCTTAAGCGGGAGGTTCCCGCCCGAGCAGTACTTC. It codes for CASSLSGRFPPEQYF.

This clonotype was seen ten or more times. The V gene is TRBV20-1, the J gene TRBJ2-7; 7 nucleotides agree with TRBD2. The CDR3 extends over 13 amino acids. V was pared by 4 bases and J by 5 bases, with 8 bases of the junction left unmatched. The germline CDR1 and CDR2 sequences are DFQATT and SNEGSKA (reference sequence). The CDR3 bases are TGCAGTGCTACCCGCGGGAGTTCCCACGAGCAGTACTTC. It is translated as CSATRGSSHEQYF.

This clonotype was recorded many times. The V gene is TRBV11-2, the J gene TRBJ2-7; TRBD2 matches 14 bases. The CDR3 is 20 residues long. CDR1 is SGHAT and CDR2 is FQNNGV in the germline V gene. The V segment lost 2 bases and the J segment 1 base; nucleotides outside the gene matches: 13. As DNA, the CDR3 is TGTGCCAGCAGCTTAAGCTCGGGACTAGCGGGAGTAGGGGAATCCTACGAGCAGTACTTC. This codes for CASSLSSGLAGVGESYEQYF.

A few counts support this clonotype. CDR3 residues: CASSEVDEQYF. For the CDR3, the DNA is TGTGCCAGCAGTGAAGTGGACGAGCAGTACTTC. The V and J genes are TRBV25-1 and TRBJ2-7; no reliable D call. The CDR3 length is 11 residues. Germline-derived CDR1 and CDR2 are MGHDK and SYGVNS. With 2 bases removed from V and 5 bases from J, the gap between germline ends came to 4 bases.

The chain has TRBV29-1 and TRBJ2-3; TRBD2 matches 7 bases. J lost 4 bases, V lost 0 bases, and 7 bases had no gene match. CDR1 SQVTM and CDR2 ANQGSEA come from the germline V gene. CDR3 length: 15 residues. The CDR3 loop is CSVEEWGGSPDTQYF. CDR3 DNA sequence: TGCAGCGTTGAAGAGTGGGGGGGGAGCCCAGATACGCAGTATTTT.

This clonotype was recorded at least ten times. The chain is built from TRBV4-3 and TRBJ2-7; maybe TRBD1 (6 bases). V lost 4 bases, J lost 0 bases, and 10 bases lay in between. Germline V lookup: CDR1 LGHNA, CDR2 YSLEER. This CDR3 comprises 14 residues. The CDR3 spells CASSRDRLSYEQYF. CDR3 sequence (DNA): TGCGCCAGCAGCCGAGACAGGCTCTCCTACGAGCAGTACTTC.

The chain carries TRBV20-1 and TRBJ2-7; unclear D gene. V shed 3 bases and J shed 6 bases, with 15 bases lying between them. Germline V gene sequence: CDR1 DFQATT, CDR2 SNEGSKA (reference sequence). This CDR3 is 13 amino acids long. CDR3: CSARHTPKGEQYF. CDR3 coding DNA: TGCAGTGCTAGGCACACCCCTAAGGGCGAGCAGTACTTC.

The chain couples TRBV29-1 to TRBJ2-2; TRBD2 agrees at 11 bases. The CDR3 is 15 amino acids. Looked up from germline, CDR1 is SQVTM and CDR2 is ANQGSEA. CDR3 DNA: TGCAGTGCTGAGGGACTAGCGGAAAACACCGGGGAGCTGTTTTTT. It specifies CSAEGLAENTGELFF.

This clonotype was recorded a few times. This CDR3 is CASSLGTGANLDTQYF. The CDR3 coding sequence is TGTGCCAGCAGCTTAGGGACAGGGGCTAATTTGGATACGCAGTATTTT. The genes are TRBV7-8 and TRBJ2-3, with 9 bases aligning to TRBD1. There are 16 residues in the CDR3. CDR1 and CDR2 from the germline V gene are SGHVS and FQNEAQ. Losses at the gene ends were 1 base for V and 6 bases for J; bases not matched to a gene: 8. The full variable domain, its missing parts supplied by reference TRBV7-8 and TRBJ2-3, is GAGVSQSPRYKVAKRGQDVALRCDPISGHVSLFWYQQALGQGPEFLTYFQNEAQLDKSGLPSDRFFAERPEGSVSTLKIQRTQQEDSAVYLCASSLGTGANLDTQYFGPGTRLTVL.

This chain links TRBV5-1 with TRBJ2-7; 7 positions match TRBD2. The CDR3 has 14 residues. Losses at the gene ends were 5 bases for V and 4 bases for J; bases not matched to a gene: 9. CDR1 and CDR2 (germline): SGHRS, YFSETQ. The CDR3 coding sequence is TGCGCCAGCAGGTCGGTAGCGGGTGATTACGAGCAGTACTTC. Translating it yields CASRSVAGDYEQYF. The full variable domain, rest sourced from reference TRBV5-1 and TRBJ2-7, is KAGVTQTPRYLIKTRGQQVTLSCSPISGHRSVSWYQQTPGQGLQFLFEYFSETQRNKGNFPGRFSGRQFSNSRSEMNVSTLELGDSALYLCASRSVAGDYEQYFGPGTRLTVT.

Many counts were recorded for this clonotype. The rearrangement uses TRBV12-3 or TRBV12-4 and TRBJ2-3; D remains ambiguous. V lost 6 bases, J lost 2 bases, and 3 bases lay in between. The CDR3 is 11 residues long. This chain's CDR3 is CASSSTDTQYF. The CDR3 DNA reads as TGTGCCAGCAGCTCCACAGATACGCAGTATTTT.

The J gene is TRBJ2-3, the V gene TRBV18; D possibly corresponds to TRBD2 (7 bases). CDR1 is KGHSH, CDR2 LQKENI, per germline. CDR3 length: 15 residues. Trimming removed 5 bases from V and 5 bases from J, with 17 bases in between. CDR3 sequence (DNA): TGTGCCAGCTCAGGGCGGGGGCGCATAGGAGATACGCAGTATTTT. Protein product: CASSGRGRIGDTQYF.

This clonotype was detected only a few times. At one end the junction does not follow the germline gene, possibly because of a read error. This chain links TRBV7-9 with TRBJ2-7; the match to TRBD1 covers 8 bases. Germline V gene sequence: CDR1 SEHNR, CDR2 FQNEAQ (reference sequence). The CDR3 length is 15 residues. The CDR3 bases are TGTGCCAGCAGATTAGCCGGGACAGGACCATACGAGCAGTACTTC. Its protein is CASRLAGTGPYEQYF.

This clonotype has just a few counts. V is TRBV5-1 and J is TRBJ2-1; 10 bases align to TRBD2. Per the germline V gene, CDR1 is SGHRS and CDR2 is YFSETQ. CDR3 length: 15 amino acids. V lost 4 bases and J lost 7; bases outside the gene matches: 8. The DNA for the CDR3 is TGCGCCAGCAGCAGACCTAGCGGGAGTCTGAATGAGCAGTTCTTC. Translation: CASSRPSGSLNEQFF. Full variable domain (remainder filled in from reference TRBV5-1 and TRBJ2-1): KAGVTQTPRYLIKTRGQQVTLSCSPISGHRSVSWYQQTPGQGLQFLFEYFSETQRNKGNFPGRFSGRQFSNSRSEMNVSTLELGDSALYLCASSRPSGSLNEQFFGPGTRLTVL.

The V gene is TRBV28, the J gene TRBJ2-7; no clear D. This CDR3 has 13 residues. Germline values: CDR1 MDHEN, CDR2 SYDVKM. V dropped 7 bases and J dropped 3 bases, with 13 bases sitting between them. CDR3 region: CASTLGWGYEQYF. The CDR3, as DNA: TGTGCCAGCACCCTAGGGTGGGGCTACGAGCAGTACTTC.

This clonotype was counted ten times or more. The V and J genes are TRBV20-1 and TRBJ1-5; D gene unclear. V lost 6 bases and J lost 1, with 7 bases in between. CDR3 length: 12 residues. The germline V gene has CDR1 DFQATT and CDR2 SNEGSKA (reference sequence). CDR3 in DNA: TGCAGTGCCCAGTGGAGCAATCAGCCCCAGCATTTT. Translated, it gives CSAQWSNQPQHF.

This clonotype came up a few times. This chain's CDR3 is CASSDQVSYEQYF. The CDR3 nucleotides are TGCGCCAGCAGTGACCAGGTCTCCTACGAGCAGTACTTC. The chain couples TRBV10-1 to TRBJ2-7; no clear D gene. The germline CDR1 and CDR2 sequences are WNHNN and SYGVQD (reference sequence). The CDR3 has 13 amino acids. The V end was cut by 3 bases, the J end by 0 bases, with 6 bases between.

A few counts support this clonotype. The rearrangement joins TRBV20-1 to TRBJ2-1, with D perhaps TRBD1 (6 bases). CDR3 length: 15 residues. The germline V gene encodes CDR1 DFQATT and CDR2 SNEGSKA (reference sequence). Trimming took 4 bases from V and 0 from J, leaving 13 bases between them. The CDR3 is CSATRGQNSYNEQFF. Here the CDR3 DNA reads TGCAGTGCTACCCGGGGACAAAACTCCTACAATGAGCAGTTCTTC.

The table lists this clonotype with a few counts. The chain combines TRBV29-1 with TRBJ2-7; 12 bases agree with TRBD2. V lost 4 bases, J lost 7 bases, and 11 bases stayed unmatched. CDR3 size: 15 residues. Germline CDR1 SQVTM, CDR2 ANQGSEA. Here the CDR3 reads CSVASGRAGFREQYF. As DNA, the CDR3 is TGCAGCGTTGCTAGCGGGAGGGCCGGGTTTCGTGAGCAGTACTTC.

This sequence joins TRBV7-9 and TRBJ2-1; perhaps D is TRBD1 or TRBD2 (5 bases each). V lost 4 bases and J lost 15, with 16 bases in between. CDR1 is SEHNR, CDR2 FQNEAQ, per germline (reference sequence). The CDR3 length is 12 residues. CDR3 in DNA: TGTGCCAGCAGCTCCAGAGTCGGGGCGCTGTTCTTC. Protein: CASSSRVGALFF. The full variable domain, its missing parts supplied by reference TRBV7-9 and TRBJ2-1, is DTGVSQNPRHKITKRGQNVTFRCDPISEHNRLYWYRQTLGQGPEFLTYFQNEAQLEKSRLLSDRFSAERPKGSFSTLEIQRTEQGDSAMYLCASSSRVGALFFGPGTRLTVL.

This chain links TRBV5-1 with TRBJ1-2; D is possibly TRBD1 (5 bases). This CDR3 has 14 amino acids. Germline V gives CDR1 SGHRS, CDR2 YFSETQ. The V end was cut by 0 bases, the J end by 6 bases, with 12 bases between. This CDR3 reads CASSLATGANGYTF. The CDR3 DNA reads TGCGCCAGCAGCTTGGCTACAGGAGCTAATGGCTACACCTTC.

There are many counts of this clonotype. The chain joins TRBV20-1 to TRBJ2-5; D tentatively fits TRBD1 or TRBD2 (5 bases each). Germline CDR1 DFQATT, CDR2 SNEGSKA (reference sequence). The length of the CDR3 is 13 residues. Trimming left V 5 bases short and J 5 bases short, with 15 bases between. Written as DNA, the CDR3 is TGCAGTGCTTCGAGAGAGGGGATCGAGACCCAGTACTTC. Amino acid sequence: CSASREGIETQYF.

The V gene is TRBV6-2 or TRBV6-3, the J gene TRBJ1-1; no clear D. V was trimmed by 6 bases and J by 4 bases, leaving 9 bases between them. Germline CDR1 reads MNHEY; CDR2 reads SVGEGT. The CDR3 consists of 12 residues. In DNA form, the CDR3 reads TGTGCCAGCAGCACAGAAGCCACTGAAGCTTTCTTT. Translation: CASSTEATEAFF.

The sample holds a few counts of this clonotype. The genes are TRBV24-1 and TRBJ2-6; D may be TRBD1 (6 bases). CDR1 KGHDR and CDR2 SFDVKD come from the germline V gene. The CDR3 runs to 16 residues. Trimming took off 3 bases at V and 4 bases at J, with 12 bases between the two ends. The DNA of the CDR3 is TGTGCCACCAGTGATCCAGGGGCTCACGGGGCCAACGTCCTGACTTTC. It specifies CATSDPGAHGANVLTF.

The sample holds many counts of this clonotype. The rearrangement joins TRBV24-1 to TRBJ2-1; D possibly corresponds to TRBD1 (6 bases). CDR1 KGHDR and CDR2 SFDVKD come from the germline V gene. The CDR3 loop spans 11 amino acids. V was cut by 6 bases and J by 10 bases, with 9 bases left in between. The CDR3 DNA reads as TGTGCCACCAGTCCCGGGACAGAGCAGTTCTTC. Translating gives CATSPGTEQFF.

This chain uses TRBV20-1 with TRBJ1-4; 9 positions match TRBD1. The germline gives CDR1 DFQATT, CDR2 SNEGSKA (reference sequence). This CDR3 region has 12 residues. Losses at the gene ends were 8 bases for V and 8 bases for J; bases not matched to a gene: 6. The CDR3 region has the DNA TGCAGTACGGACAGGGGTGGGGAAAAACTGTTTTTT. Residues: CSTDRGGEKLFF.